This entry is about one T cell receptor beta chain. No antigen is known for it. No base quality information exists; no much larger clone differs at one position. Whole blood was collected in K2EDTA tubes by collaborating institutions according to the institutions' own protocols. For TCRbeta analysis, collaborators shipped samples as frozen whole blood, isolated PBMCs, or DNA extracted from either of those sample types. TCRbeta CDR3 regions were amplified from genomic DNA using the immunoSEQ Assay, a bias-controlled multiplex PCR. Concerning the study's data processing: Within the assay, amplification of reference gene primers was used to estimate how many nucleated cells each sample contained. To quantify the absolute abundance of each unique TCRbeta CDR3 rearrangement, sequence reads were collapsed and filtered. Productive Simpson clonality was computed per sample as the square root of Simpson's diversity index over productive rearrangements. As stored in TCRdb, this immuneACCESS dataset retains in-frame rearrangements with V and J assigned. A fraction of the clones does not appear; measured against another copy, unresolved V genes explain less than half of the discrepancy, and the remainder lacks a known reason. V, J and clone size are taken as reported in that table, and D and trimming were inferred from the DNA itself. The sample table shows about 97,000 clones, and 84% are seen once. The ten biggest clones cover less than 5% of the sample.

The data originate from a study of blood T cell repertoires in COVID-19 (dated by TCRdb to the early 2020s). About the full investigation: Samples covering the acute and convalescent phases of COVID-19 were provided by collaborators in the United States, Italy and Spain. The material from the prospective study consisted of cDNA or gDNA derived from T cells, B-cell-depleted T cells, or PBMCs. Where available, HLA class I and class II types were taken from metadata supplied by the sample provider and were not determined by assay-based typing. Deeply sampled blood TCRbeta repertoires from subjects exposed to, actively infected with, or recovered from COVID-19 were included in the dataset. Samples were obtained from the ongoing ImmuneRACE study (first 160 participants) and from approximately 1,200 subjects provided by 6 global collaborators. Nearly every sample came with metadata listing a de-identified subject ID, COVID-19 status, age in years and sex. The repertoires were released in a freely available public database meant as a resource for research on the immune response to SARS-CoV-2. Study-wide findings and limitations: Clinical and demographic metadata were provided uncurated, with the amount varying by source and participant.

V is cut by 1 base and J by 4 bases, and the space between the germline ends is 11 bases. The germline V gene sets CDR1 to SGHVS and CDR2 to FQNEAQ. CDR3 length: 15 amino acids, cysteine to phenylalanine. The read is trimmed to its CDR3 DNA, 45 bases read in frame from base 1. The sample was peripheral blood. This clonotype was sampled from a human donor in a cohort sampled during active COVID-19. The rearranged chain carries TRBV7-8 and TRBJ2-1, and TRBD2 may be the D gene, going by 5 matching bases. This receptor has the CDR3 CASSLGGPLYNEQFF. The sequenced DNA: TGTGCCAGCAGCTTAGGAGGGCCTTTGTACAATGAGCAGTTCTTC.